Below are 32 T cell receptor beta chains sequenced from a single sample in a study of T cell responses to AZD1222 COVID-19 vaccine. TCRdb's table, derived via immunoSEQ multiplex PCR, lists solely in-frame clones and lacks some. The data hold 90,000 to 120,000 clones, with about 89% observed a single time. This material consisted of peripheral blood, taken on day 0 of AZD1222 vaccination. These receptors all come from an adult in good health.

J is TRBJ2-7 and V is TRBV3-1 (or the pseudogene TRBV3-2); D possibly corresponds to TRBD2 (5 bases). Germline CDR1 LGHDT, CDR2 YNNKEL (reference sequence). The CDR3 is made up of 17 amino acids. Trimming cost V 0 bases and J 3 bases, with 18 bases left between them. The CDR3 region has the DNA TGTGCCAGCAGCCAAGAAAGTCTCCGGCCGGGGAGCTACGAGCAGTACTTC. Translated: CASSQESLRPGSYEQYF.

The rearrangement links TRBV6-5 to TRBJ1-5, with 8 positions matching TRBD1. The J segment lost 4 bases and the V segment lost 2 bases, leaving 4 bases of the junction unmatched. Germline lookup yields CDR1 MNHEY and CDR2 SVGAGI. The CDR3 length is 15 residues. The CDR3 reads CASSYGTGINQPQHF. In DNA, the CDR3 is TGTGCCAGCAGTTACGGGACAGGCATAAATCAGCCCCAGCATTTT.

There are a few counts of this clone. The chain combines TRBV25-1 with TRBJ2-7; D remains ambiguous. The CDR3 sequence is 14 residues long. In germline, CDR1 is MGHDK, CDR2 SYGVNS. The germline V and J ends were trimmed by 5 bases and 2 bases, with 13 bases remaining between them. CDR3 nucleotides: TGTGCCAGCAGTCCAAGGCCGGGTACCTACGAGCAGTACTTC. Its translation is CASSPRPGTYEQYF.

This chain joins TRBV5-1 and TRBJ1-4, with D perhaps matching TRBD1 (6 bases). From germline, CDR1 is SGHRS and CDR2 YFSETQ. V was cut by 1 base and J by 5 bases, with 9 bases left in between. The CDR3 has 14 residues. The CDR3 spells CASSLRTENEKLFF. DNA of the CDR3: TGCGCCAGCAGCTTGCGGACAGAGAATGAAAAACTGTTTTTT.

This chain joins TRBV27 and TRBJ1-6; the D is unclear. CDR1 and CDR2 from the germline V gene are MNHEY and SMNVEV (reference sequence). The CDR3 length is 15 residues. V lost 2 bases to trimming and J lost 8 bases, with 13 bases between them. The chain's CDR3 is CASSLRHRGDSPLHF. CDR3 DNA sequence: TGTGCCAGCAGTTTAAGACACCGGGGAGATTCACCCCTCCACTTT.

This clone was recorded only once. This rearrangement joins TRBV19 to TRBJ1-4, with D possibly TRBD1 on 6 matching bases. V dropped 4 bases and J dropped 5 bases, with 11 bases sitting between them. The V gene's germline CDR1 is LNHDA and CDR2 SQIVND (reference sequence). CDR3 size: 14 residues. In DNA form, the CDR3 reads TGTGCCAGTAGTAAGAGCAGGGGAAATGAAAAACTGTTTTTT. It specifies CASSKSRGNEKLFF.

The chain couples TRBV19 to TRBJ2-3; possible D gene TRBD1, 6 bases. This CDR3 contains 14 residues. CDR1 is LNHDA and CDR2 is SQIVND in the germline V gene (reference sequence). Trimming pared 4 bases from V and 1 base from J, leaving 9 bases between. CDR3 nucleotides: TGTGCCAGTAGTAAAAGGACAGGCACAGATACGCAGTATTTT. It is translated as CASSKRTGTDTQYF.

The V gene is TRBV9, the J gene TRBJ1-2; 9 nucleotides line up with TRBD1. This CDR3 has 18 residues. CDR1 and CDR2 (germline): SGDLS, YYNGEE. Unmatched junction bases numbered 14, after V lost 1 base and J lost 4 bases. This CDR3 is CASSVSASGTGSGYGYTF. The CDR3 DNA reads TGTGCCAGCAGCGTATCCGCATCCGGGACAGGGAGCGGCTATGGCTACACCTTC.

V and J are TRBV4-2 and TRBJ1-2; 8 bases agree with TRBD1. The V segment lost 0 bases and the J segment 7 bases; nucleotides outside the gene matches: 7. From germline, CDR1 is LGHNA and CDR2 YNFKEQ. The CDR3 is 15 amino acids. CDR3 sequence (DNA): TGTGCCAGCAGCCAAGATGCAGGGGGCAAAGGTGGCTACACCTTC. Translation: CASSQDAGGKGGYTF.

This rearrangement joins TRBV23-1 to TRBJ1-5; D uncertain. TRBV23-1 is marked as an open reading frame, function uncertain. V was clipped by 0 bases and J by 4 bases, with 16 bases between them. The CDR3 runs 17 residues. CDR3 amino acids: CASSQSGIPDGNQPQHF. CDR3 nucleotide sequence: TGCGCCAGCAGTCAATCGGGGATCCCCGATGGTAATCAGCCCCAGCATTTT.

Remarks on this clone: No conserved phenylalanine or tryptophan ends this CDR3, so it is likely a read error. This chain joins TRBV3-1 (or the pseudogene TRBV3-2) and TRBJ1-6; 9 positions match TRBD1. After removal of 4 bases from V and 4 bases from J, the junction contained 8 bases not matched to a gene. CDR3 size: 17 residues. The germline gives CDR1 LGHDT, CDR2 YNNKEL (reference sequence). CDR3 DNA: TGTGCCAGCAGCCCGGACAGGGGTCAATTTTATAATTCACCCCTCCACCTT. It codes for CASSPDRGQFYNSPLHL.

This chain's CDR3 is CASSELPGRGKLFF. In DNA form, the CDR3 reads TGTGCCAGCAGTGAACTCCCTGGGCGGGGAAAACTGTTTTTT. The J gene is TRBJ1-4, the V gene TRBV6-1; no firm D call. Per germline, CDR1 MNHNS and CDR2 SASEGT. The V and J ends lost 2 bases and 10 bases respectively, with 14 bases between them. This CDR3 is built from 14 residues.

This chain links TRBV3-1 (or the pseudogene TRBV3-2) with TRBJ1-2, with D unclear. Germline V gene lookup returns CDR1 LGHDT and CDR2 YNNKEL (reference sequence). V lost 7 bases and J 4 bases, leaving 22 bases between the germline ends. This CDR3 has 16 amino acids. The DNA for the CDR3 is TGTGCCAGCACCTCTGTTCGAGCAGGTGGGGTCTATGGCTACACCTTC. As protein: CASTSVRAGGVYGYTF.

The rearrangement links TRBV4-1 to TRBJ2-7, with a weak D call TRBD2 (6 bases). V lost 4 bases to trimming and J lost 5 bases, with 12 bases between them. Germline loops: CDR1 MGHRA, CDR2 YSYEKL. The CDR3 loop spans 13 amino acids. The CDR3 nucleotides read TGCGCCAGCAGCCGCCTAGAGCGGGACGAGCAGTACTTC. This translates into CASSRLERDEQYF.

The V gene is TRBV19, the J gene TRBJ2-4; D is possibly TRBD1 or TRBD2 (5 bases each). CDR1 is LNHDA and CDR2 is SQIVND in the germline V gene (reference sequence). V dropped 0 bases and J dropped 0 bases, with 12 bases sitting between them. The CDR3 extends over 17 amino acids. The CDR3 spells CASSIDPLGPAKNIQYF. The CDR3 region has the DNA TGTGCCAGTAGTATAGATCCGCTGGGACCAGCCAAAAACATTCAGTACTTC. Together with reference TRBV19 and TRBJ2-4, the CDR3 gives the full variable domain: DGGITQSPKYLFRKEGQNVTLSCEQNLNHDAMYWYRQDPGQGLRLIYYSQIVNDFQKGDIAEGYSVSREKKESFPLTVTSAQKNPTAFYLCASSIDPLGPAKNIQYFGAGTRLSVL.

CDR3 bases: TGTGCCATCAGTCGCGGGAGGGCAGGGGCTTTTAGGAACACTGAAGCTTTCTTT. This gives the protein CAISRGRAGAFRNTEAFF. V gene TRBV10-3 combines with J gene TRBJ1-1; the D gene is possibly TRBD1 (6 bases). V was cut by 5 bases and J by 1 base, with 23 bases left in between. Germline V gene lookup returns CDR1 ENHRY and CDR2 SYGVKD. CDR3 length: 18 amino acids.

The chain joins TRBV5-4 to TRBJ1-4; TRBD1 is a possible D gene (6 bases). Germline V gene lookup returns CDR1 SGHNT and CDR2 YYREEE (reference sequence). V was clipped by 4 bases and J by 8 bases, with 15 bases between them. The CDR3 has 14 amino acids. The CDR3 is CASSPGPTGEKLFF. The CDR3, as DNA: TGTGCCAGCAGCCCAGGTCCCACAGGGGAAAAACTGTTTTTT.

The gene calls are TRBV10-3 and TRBJ2-5; TRBD2 matches at 8 bases. After removal of 4 bases from V and 7 bases from J, the junction contained 2 bases not matched to a gene. This CDR3 has 12 residues. Germline lookup yields CDR1 ENHRY and CDR2 SYGVKD. The CDR3 region has the DNA TGTGCCATCAGTGGTCGGGGGGGGACCCAGTACTTC. Encoded protein: CAISGRGGTQYF.

The chain recombines TRBV10-3 with TRBJ1-2; the match to TRBD1 covers 9 bases. The germline gives CDR1 ENHRY, CDR2 SYGVKD. V was clipped by 6 bases and J by 6 bases; unmatched bases: 8. This CDR3 has 14 amino acids. This CDR3 is CAIREGQGQDGYTF. CDR3 coding DNA: TGTGCCATCAGGGAAGGACAGGGGCAGGATGGCTACACCTTC.

J is TRBJ1-2 and V is TRBV6-4; D call uncertain. Germline values: CDR1 MRHNA, CDR2 SNTAGT. Trimming left V 7 bases short and J 4 bases short, with 13 bases between. CDR3 length: 13 residues. The CDR3 sequence: CASKRWLVYGYTF. CDR3 bases: TGTGCCAGCAAAAGGTGGCTGGTCTATGGCTACACCTTC.

The V gene is TRBV4-1, the J gene TRBJ1-2; 8 nucleotides align to TRBD1. V shed 4 bases and J 4 bases; nucleotides not matched to a gene: 5. The CDR3 is 14 residues long. Germline CDR1 reads MGHRA; CDR2 reads YSYEKL. CDR3 residues: CASSLDRAFYGYTF. The CDR3 bases are TGCGCCAGCAGCCTGGACAGGGCGTTCTATGGCTACACCTTC.

The chain carries TRBV7-9 and TRBJ2-7; TRBD1 or TRBD2 may be the D gene (6 bases each). The CDR3 is made up of 15 amino acids. CDR1 is SEHNR, CDR2 FQNEAQ, per germline (reference sequence). V was clipped by 4 bases and J by 6 bases, with 19 bases between them. DNA of the CDR3: TGTGCCAGCAGCTCTGAGGGCCGGGGGCGATTCGAGCAGTACTTC. This translates into CASSSEGRGRFEQYF.

This chain links TRBV7-8 with TRBJ1-2; 7 nucleotides align to TRBD1. Unmatched junction bases numbered 4, after V lost 2 bases and J lost 4 bases. Germline V CDR1 and CDR2: SGHVS, FQNEAQ. CDR3 length: 14 amino acids. CDR3 nucleotide sequence: TGTGCCAGCAGCTTATCAGGGGGTGTCTATGGCTACACCTTC. Amino acids: CASSLSGGVYGYTF.

The chain combines TRBV2 with TRBJ1-5, with 12 bases identical to TRBD1. The V and J ends lost 5 bases and 5 bases, in that order; junction bases with no gene match: 7. The germline gives CDR1 SNHLY, CDR2 FYNNEI. This CDR3 region has 16 residues. The CDR3 DNA sequence: TGTGCCAGCAGTTTGTGGGGACAGGGGGCTGATCAGCCCCAGCATTTT. It specifies CASSLWGQGADQPQHF.

This sequence joins TRBV11-2 and TRBJ1-1; TRBD1 matches 8 bases. J lost 1 base, V lost 7 bases, and 5 bases had no gene match. The CDR3 contains 14 residues. Per the germline V gene, CDR1 is SGHAT and CDR2 is FQNNGV. The CDR3 DNA sequence: TGTGCCAGCACCCCAGGGGGCGCGAACACTGAAGCTTTCTTT. As protein: CASTPGGANTEAFF.

The CDR3 nucleotides read TGTGCCACCAGCAGGACAGGGTCGGGAGCTTTCTTT. The encoded protein is CATSRTGSGAFF. V usage is TRBV15 and J usage is TRBJ1-1, with TRBD1 identical over 7 bases. The J segment lost 10 bases and the V segment lost 3 bases, leaving 5 bases of the junction unmatched. Germline lookup yields CDR1 LNHNV and CDR2 YYDKDF (reference sequence). The CDR3 extends over 12 amino acids.

V and J are TRBV3-1 (or the pseudogene TRBV3-2) and TRBJ2-3; no firm D call. The CDR3 runs 14 residues. Trimming removed 4 bases from V and 4 bases from J, with 12 bases in between. CDR1 is LGHDT, CDR2 YNNKEL, per germline (reference sequence). The chain's CDR3 is CASSPTLAPDTQYF. CDR3 sequence (DNA): TGTGCCAGCAGCCCCACCTTGGCCCCAGATACGCAGTATTTT.

The count of this clone is one. This chain joins TRBV18 and TRBJ2-2; D assignment may be TRBD1 or TRBD2 (6 bases each). The CDR3 consists of 15 residues. Trimming removed 0 bases at V and 4 bases at J, with 9 bases between. CDR1 is KGHSH, CDR2 LQKENI, per germline. The CDR3 sequence is CASSPPGGFTGELFF. The CDR3 DNA reads TGTGCCAGCTCACCACCGGGGGGCTTCACCGGGGAGCTGTTTTTT.

In this sample, this clone turned up a few times. This sequence joins TRBV6-5 and TRBJ2-7; no firm D call. V was clipped by 6 bases and J by 5 bases, with 11 bases between them. Germline V gene sequence: CDR1 MNHEY, CDR2 SVGAGI. CDR3 length: 12 residues. In nucleotides, the CDR3 is TGTGCCAGCAGCCAGTCGAGGAACGAGCAGTACTTC. This translates into CASSQSRNEQYF.

This chain joins TRBV11-2 and TRBJ2-1, with D perhaps being TRBD1 or TRBD2 (6 bases each). This CDR3 is 16 amino acids long. V lost 4 bases and J lost 6, with 19 bases in between. Per the germline V gene, CDR1 is SGHAT and CDR2 is FQNNGV. The CDR3 region has the DNA TGTGCCAGCAGCTCGCAACAGGGAATGGGGGGCAATGAGCAGTTCTTC. Amino acids: CASSSQQGMGGNEQFF.

The chain joins TRBV6-1 to TRBJ1-2; TRBD1 matches 9 bases. Germline V lookup: CDR1 MNHNS, CDR2 SASEGT. The CDR3 contains 18 residues. With V trimmed by 4 bases and J by 5 bases, 17 bases remained unmatched. CDR3: CASSGWDRVLSFRYGYTF. The CDR3 bases are TGTGCCAGCAGTGGGTGGGACAGGGTCCTTTCTTTTCGTTATGGCTACACCTTC.

The V and J genes are TRBV7-2 and TRBJ2-3; possible D gene TRBD2, 7 bases. Germline lookup yields CDR1 SGHTA and CDR2 FQGNSA. Trimming took 1 base from V and 5 from J, leaving 25 bases between them. This CDR3 contains 19 residues. This CDR3 reads CASSLGVWLGGGQGDTQYF. The CDR3 region has the DNA TGTGCCAGCAGCTTAGGTGTCTGGTTAGGGGGGGGCCAGGGAGATACGCAGTATTTT.